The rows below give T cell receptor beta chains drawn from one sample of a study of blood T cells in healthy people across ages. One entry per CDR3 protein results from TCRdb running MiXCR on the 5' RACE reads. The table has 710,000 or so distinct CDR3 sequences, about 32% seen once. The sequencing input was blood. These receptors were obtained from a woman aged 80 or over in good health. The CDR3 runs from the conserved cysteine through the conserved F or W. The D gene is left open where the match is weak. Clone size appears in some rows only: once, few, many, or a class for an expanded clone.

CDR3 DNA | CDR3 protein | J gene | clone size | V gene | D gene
TGTGCCAGCAGCTACCCCACAGGGGAGCAAGAGACCCAGTACTTC | CASSYPTGEQETQYF | TRBJ2-5 | NA | TRBV11-3 | TRBD1
TGTGCCAGCAGCAGGGCCGTAGGGGACTACAATGAGCAGTTCTTC | CASSRAVGDYNEQFF | TRBJ2-1 | many | TRBV5-5 | NA
TGTGCCAGCAGCCCTACCCAGGGTAGTGGGGCCAACGTCCTGACTTTC | CASSPTQGSGANVLTF | TRBJ2-6 | many | TRBV7-3 | NA
TGCAGTGCTAGAGGGGGTAGTGGCTACACCTTC | CSARGGSGYTF | TRBJ1-2 | many | TRBV20-1 | NA
TGTGCCAGCAGCCCCAGGGGCCACGGGAAGTACGAGGAGCAGTACTTC | CASSPRGHGKYEEQYF | TRBJ2-7 | many | TRBV12-3/TRBV12-4 | NA
TGTGCCAGCAGCCAATGGGGGTCACCGGATGAGCAGTACTTC | CASSQWGSPDEQYF | TRBJ2-5 | few | TRBV3-1 | NA
TGTGCCAGCAGCTTGGTTAAGGCGCGGGGGGGCAATGAGCAGTTCTTC | CASSLVKARGGNEQFF | TRBJ2-1 | NA | TRBV5-4 | TRBD2
TGTGCCAGCAGTACCACCGGGACACTCAGCTCCTACGAGCAGTACTTC | CASSTTGTLSSYEQYF | TRBJ2-7 | few | TRBV6-2/TRBV6-3 | NA
TGTGCCAGCAGTAAAACTCTACTAGGGGTCGAGCAGTTCTTC | CASSKTLLGVEQFF | TRBJ2-1 | many | TRBV3-1 | NA
TGTGCCAGCAGCCAATTCTCGGGGGCGGGGAATGAGCAGTTCTTC | CASSQFSGAGNEQFF | TRBJ2-1 | few | TRBV3-1 | NA
TGTGCCTGGACCTCCCTCGGGGGAAACACCATATATTTT | CAWTSLGGNTIYF | TRBJ1-3 | once | TRBV30 | NA
TGTGCCATCAGTGCCCGGGGGCCTAGCGAGGTGGACGAGCAGTACTTC | CAISARGPSEVDEQYF | TRBJ2-7 | NA | TRBV10-3 | NA
TGTGCCAGCAAGCCGGGACTAGCATACAATGAGCAGTTCTTC | CASKPGLAYNEQFF | TRBJ2-1 | many | TRBV12-3/TRBV12-4 | TRBD2
TGTGCCAGCTCACCACCGAGCGGGGGGCCGCGGAATGAGCAGTTCTTC | CASSPPSGGPRNEQFF | TRBJ2-1 | few | TRBV18 | TRBD2
TGTGCCAGCAGCTTAGCGACGGGCGAGCAGTACTTC | CASSLATGEQYF | TRBJ2-7 | NA | TRBV7-2 | NA